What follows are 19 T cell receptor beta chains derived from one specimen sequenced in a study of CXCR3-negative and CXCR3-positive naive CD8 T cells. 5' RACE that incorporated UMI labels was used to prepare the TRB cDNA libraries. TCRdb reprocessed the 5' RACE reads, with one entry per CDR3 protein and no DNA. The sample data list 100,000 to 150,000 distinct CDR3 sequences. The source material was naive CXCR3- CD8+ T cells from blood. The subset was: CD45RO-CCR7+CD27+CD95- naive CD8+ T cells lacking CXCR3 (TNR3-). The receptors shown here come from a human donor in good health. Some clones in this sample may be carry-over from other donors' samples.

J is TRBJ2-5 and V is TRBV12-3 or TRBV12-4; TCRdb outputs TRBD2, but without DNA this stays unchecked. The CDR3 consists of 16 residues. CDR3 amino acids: CASSSETSRGDETQYF.

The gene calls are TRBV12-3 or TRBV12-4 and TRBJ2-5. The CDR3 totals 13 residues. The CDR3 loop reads CASSSTVGETQYF.

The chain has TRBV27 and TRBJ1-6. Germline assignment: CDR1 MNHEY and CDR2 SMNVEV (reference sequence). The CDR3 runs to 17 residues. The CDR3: CASSLSMQTFDRSPLHF.

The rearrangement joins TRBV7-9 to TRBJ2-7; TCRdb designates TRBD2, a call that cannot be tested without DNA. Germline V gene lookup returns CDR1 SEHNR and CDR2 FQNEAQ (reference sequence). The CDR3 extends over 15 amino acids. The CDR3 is CASSPQWEGAYEQYF.

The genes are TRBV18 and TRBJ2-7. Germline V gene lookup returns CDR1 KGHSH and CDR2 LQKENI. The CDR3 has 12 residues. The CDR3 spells CASSPPGEEQYF.

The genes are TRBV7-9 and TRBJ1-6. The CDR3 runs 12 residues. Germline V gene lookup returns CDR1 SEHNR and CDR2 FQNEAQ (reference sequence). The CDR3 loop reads CASSLEGSPLHF.

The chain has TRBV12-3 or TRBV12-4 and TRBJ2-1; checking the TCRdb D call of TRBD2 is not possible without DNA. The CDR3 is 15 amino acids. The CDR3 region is CASSQGLASPNEQFF.

CDR3 protein: CASSHHSGRGYEQYF. The genes are TRBV6-5 and TRBJ2-7; the TCRdb call, TRBD1, lacks DNA for checking. This CDR3 is built from 15 residues. The germline V gene encodes CDR1 MNHEY and CDR2 SVGAGI.

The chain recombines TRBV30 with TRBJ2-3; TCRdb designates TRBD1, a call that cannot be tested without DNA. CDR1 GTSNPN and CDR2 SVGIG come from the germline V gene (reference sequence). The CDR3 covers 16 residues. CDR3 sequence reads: CAWRDPPGGAEDTQYF.

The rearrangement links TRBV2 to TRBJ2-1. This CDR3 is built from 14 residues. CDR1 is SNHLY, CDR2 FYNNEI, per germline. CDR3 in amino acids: CASKSDQSYNEQFF.

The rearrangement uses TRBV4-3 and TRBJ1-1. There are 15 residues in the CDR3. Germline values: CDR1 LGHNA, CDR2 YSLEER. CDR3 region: CASSQERHLSTEAFF.

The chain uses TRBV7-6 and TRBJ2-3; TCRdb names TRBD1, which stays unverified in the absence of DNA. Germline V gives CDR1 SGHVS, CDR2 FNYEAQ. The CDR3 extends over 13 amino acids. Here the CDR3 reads CASSPVDRMSQYF.

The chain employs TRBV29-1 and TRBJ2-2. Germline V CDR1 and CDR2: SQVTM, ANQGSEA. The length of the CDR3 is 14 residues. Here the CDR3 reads CSVGREMNTGELFF.

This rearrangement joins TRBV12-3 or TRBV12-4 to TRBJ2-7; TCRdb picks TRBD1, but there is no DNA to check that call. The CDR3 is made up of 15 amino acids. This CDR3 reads CASSSGQEPPGEQYF.

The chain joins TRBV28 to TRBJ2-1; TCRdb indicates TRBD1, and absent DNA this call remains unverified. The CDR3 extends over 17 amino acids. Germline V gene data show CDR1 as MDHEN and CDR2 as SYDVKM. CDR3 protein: CASSSSPPTGSYDEQFF.

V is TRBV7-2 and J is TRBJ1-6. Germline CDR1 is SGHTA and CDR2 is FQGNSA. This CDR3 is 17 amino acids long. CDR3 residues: CASSPDYPSSYNSPLHF.

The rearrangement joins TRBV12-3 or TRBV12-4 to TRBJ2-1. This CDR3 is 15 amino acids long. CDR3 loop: CASSRSGRSYNEQFF.

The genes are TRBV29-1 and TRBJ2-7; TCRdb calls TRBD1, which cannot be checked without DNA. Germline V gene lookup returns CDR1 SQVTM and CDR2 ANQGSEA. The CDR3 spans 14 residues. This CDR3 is CSVDAPDRVDEQYF.

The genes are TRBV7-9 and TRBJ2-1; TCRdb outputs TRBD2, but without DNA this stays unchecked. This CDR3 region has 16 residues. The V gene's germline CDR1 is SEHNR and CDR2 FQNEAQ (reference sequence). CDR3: CASSPSLREGPNEQFF.